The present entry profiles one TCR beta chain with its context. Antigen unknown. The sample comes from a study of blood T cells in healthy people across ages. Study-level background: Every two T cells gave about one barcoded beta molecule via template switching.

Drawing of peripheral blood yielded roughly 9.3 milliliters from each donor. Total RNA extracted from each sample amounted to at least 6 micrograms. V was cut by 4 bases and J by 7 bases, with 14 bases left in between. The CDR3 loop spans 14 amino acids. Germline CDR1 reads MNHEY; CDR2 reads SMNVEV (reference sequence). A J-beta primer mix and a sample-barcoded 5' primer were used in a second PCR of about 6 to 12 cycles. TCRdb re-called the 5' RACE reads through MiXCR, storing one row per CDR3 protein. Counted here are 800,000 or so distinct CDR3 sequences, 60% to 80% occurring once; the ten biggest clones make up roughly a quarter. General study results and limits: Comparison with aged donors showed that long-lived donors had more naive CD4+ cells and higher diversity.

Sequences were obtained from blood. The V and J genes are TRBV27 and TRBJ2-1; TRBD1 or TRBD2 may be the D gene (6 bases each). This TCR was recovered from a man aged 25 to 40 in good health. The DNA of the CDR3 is TGTGCCAGCAGTTACGGGGGCGTCGGTAATGAGCAGTTCTTC. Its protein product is CASSYGGVGNEQFF.